This T cell receptor beta chain was documented in a study of radiation and T cells in renal cell carcinoma. On the study more broadly: Nephrectomy followed 15 Gy stereotactic body radiation by 4 weeks. Study conclusions and caveats: Top tumor clonotypes rose in blood 2 weeks post-radiation, then contracted. Baseline intratumoral clonotype presence is unknown without pretreatment biopsies.

To note about this clone: Antigen specificity is unknown.

CDR3 size: 12 residues. The V gene's germline CDR1 is LNHDA and CDR2 SQIVND (reference sequence). Trimming removed 5 bases from V and 9 bases from J, with 13 bases in between. Repertoires were generated with immunoSEQ multiplex PCR, while TCRdb's copy carries only in-frame clones and drops some. Here the sample spans approximately 140,000 clones, around 78% being singletons. Time point denoted: baseline pretreatment blood. Treatment here: 15 Gy SBRT to primary tumor, nephrectomy 4 weeks later. The tumor was a clear cell renal cell carcinoma. V is TRBV19 and J is TRBJ1-1; D is unclear. Sequenced here: blood, sampled from a patient whose treatment included radiotherapy and nephrectomy. The clonotype comes from a woman aged 45 to 65 with renal cell carcinoma. CDR3 sequence: CASSLPSPQAFF. As DNA, the CDR3 is TGTGCCAGTAGTCTCCCCTCCCCTCAAGCTTTCTTT.